This T cell receptor beta chain was retrieved from a study of T cell responses to AZD1222 COVID-19 vaccine. In germline, CDR1 is MNHEY, CDR2 SMNVEV (reference sequence). The CDR3 loop spans 14 amino acids. The trim removed 4 bases at V and 4 bases at J, leaving 3 bases unmatched. Profiled with immunoSEQ multiplex PCR; TCRdb holds only in-frame clones, not every one. The repertoire holds 60,000 to 75,000 clones, about 85% seen once, with roughly 20% in the top ten. The rearrangement links TRBV27 to TRBJ1-2; 10 bases match TRBD1. The origin of this receptor is an adult in good health. The source was peripheral blood, collected on day 0 of AZD1222 vaccination. The CDR3 DNA follows: TGTGCCAGCAGTTCGGGACAGGGGATCTATGGCTACACCTTC. Encoded protein: CASSSGQGIYGYTF.